This T cell receptor beta chain appears in the sequencing data of a study of T-cell memory formation after mild COVID-19. Study overall: There were largely donor-specific TCR clusters.

Only a few counts were recorded for this clonotype. Its target is unknown. Overall study results and limits: Chiefly within CM and EM were the contracting CD4+ clones; CD8+ ones were within EMRA. Contracting clones from day 15 to 85 had balanced CD4/CD8; later expanders favoured CD4+. Cross-reactive memory appears to have joined, as suggested by some responding clones showing up in pre-infection memory.

TCRdb used MiXCR to reprocess the 5' RACE reads, holding one entry per CDR3 protein. The repertoire holds under 200,000 distinct CDR3 sequences, with around 10% as singletons. This CDR3 contains 10 residues. Trimming took off 8 bases at V and 11 bases at J, with 12 bases between the two ends. The sequence was collected from a man aged 18-30 years who had mild COVID-19 (a few samples of this study predate the infection). Cell type and time point are not known. Sequenced: PBMCs or a T cell subset sorted from them (not recorded which). This chain links TRBV12-3 or TRBV12-4 with TRBJ1-1, with a possible D match to TRBD1 (5 bases). CDR3 protein: CASALGGAFF. DNA of the CDR3: TGTGCCAGCGCCCTTGGGGGGGCTTTCTTT.